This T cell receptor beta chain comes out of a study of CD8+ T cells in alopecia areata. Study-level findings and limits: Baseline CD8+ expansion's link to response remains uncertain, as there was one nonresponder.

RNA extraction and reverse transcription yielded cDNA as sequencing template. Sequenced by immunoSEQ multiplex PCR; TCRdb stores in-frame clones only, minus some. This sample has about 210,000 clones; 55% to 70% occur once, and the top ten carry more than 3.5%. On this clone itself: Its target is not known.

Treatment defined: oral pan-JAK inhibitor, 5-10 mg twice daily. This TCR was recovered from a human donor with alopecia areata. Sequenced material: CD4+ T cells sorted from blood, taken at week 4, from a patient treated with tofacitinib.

In DNA form, the CDR3 reads TGTGCCAGCAGTATCGGGTCAGGTAGCAATCAGCCCCAGCATTTT. Translation: CASSIGSGSNQPQHF. The chain links TRBV6-1 to TRBJ1-5; D ambiguous. This CDR3 is built from 15 residues. In germline, CDR1 is MNHNS, CDR2 SASEGT. Trimming stripped 5 bases from V and 0 bases from J, with 11 bases between.